Listed here are 13 T cell receptor beta chains from one sample, sequenced in a study of CD8+CD57+ T cells in acquired aplastic anemia. Those patients picked for sequencing had displayed CD8+CD57+ cell expansion on flow cytometry. Genomic DNA acted as the template from which TCR beta VDJ combination and CDR3 sequence profiling were carried out. Using its own MiXCR run on the reads, TCRdb lists one record per CDR3 protein. This sample yields around 170,000 distinct CDR3 sequences, of which nearly 50% are seen a single time; around 8.8% belongs to the top ten. Sample: sorted CD4+, CD8+, or CD8+CD57+ T cells (not recorded which) from PBMCs. The receptor set was obtained from a human donor with aplastic anemia.

The chain recombines TRBV7-3 with TRBJ2-1; TRBD2 matches at 8 bases. From germline, CDR1 is SGHTA and CDR2 FQGTGA. The J segment lost 6 bases and the V segment lost 6 bases, leaving 7 bases of the junction unmatched. CDR3 length equals 14 residues. The CDR3, as DNA: TGTGCCAGCAGTCGGGAGGGCCTGGGCAATGAGCAGTTCTTC. Encoded protein: CASSREGLGNEQFF.

The chain uses TRBV10-1 and TRBJ1-5; 12 positions match TRBD1. The CDR3 has 19 residues. Germline V gene data show CDR1 as WNHNN and CDR2 as SYGVQD (reference sequence). J gave up 1 base and V 2 bases, and 9 bases lay outside the gene matches. In DNA, the CDR3 is TGCGCCAGCAGTGAGCACCGGGACAGGGGGCTGGGGAGCAATCAGCCCCAGCATTTT. It translates to CASSEHRDRGLGSNQPQHF.

This rearrangement joins TRBV19 to TRBJ1-5; D is ambiguous. Germline CDR1 is LNHDA and CDR2 is SQIVND (reference sequence). V was shortened by 0 bases and J by 3 bases, with 9 bases between the two germline ends. CDR3 length: 15 residues. The CDR3 DNA reads as TGTGCCAGTAGTATAGATAACGGAGTCAATCAGCCCCAGCATTTT. Its protein product is CASSIDNGVNQPQHF.

The chain uses TRBV19 and TRBJ1-2; D uncertain. V was clipped by 3 bases and J by 2 bases, with 7 bases between them. This CDR3 is built from 13 residues. Germline values: CDR1 LNHDA, CDR2 SQIVND (reference sequence). In DNA form, the CDR3 reads TGTGCCAGTAGTATGGGGATGAACTATGGCTACACCTTC. It yields the protein CASSMGMNYGYTF.

For this clonotype: A much larger clone lies a single base off, so this may be a read error. The chain combines TRBV7-9 with TRBJ1-3; D not resolved. CDR3 length: 11 amino acids. Germline loops: CDR1 SEHNR, CDR2 FQNEAQ (reference sequence). The CDR3, as DNA: TGTGCCAGCAGCCCAGGAAACACCACATATTTT. Translation: CASSPGNTTYF.

This clonotype was recorded many times. This rearrangement joins TRBV24-1 to TRBJ1-5; no clear D gene. Trimming left V 3 bases short and J 5 bases short, with 4 bases between. The CDR3 is 12 amino acids. Germline V gene lookup returns CDR1 KGHDR and CDR2 SFDVKD. CDR3 DNA: TGTGCCACCAGTGATCGGGATCAGCCCCAGCATTTT. It translates to CATSDRDQPQHF.

The rearrangement uses TRBV5-4 and TRBJ1-4; D unresolved. Germline V gene lookup returns CDR1 SGHNT and CDR2 YYREEE (reference sequence). The CDR3 is 14 amino acids. V lost 4 bases and J 6 bases, leaving 13 bases between the germline ends. The CDR3: CASSPGWADEKLFF. The CDR3 DNA follows: TGTGCCAGCAGCCCCGGGTGGGCGGATGAAAAACTGTTTTTT.

This clonotype has only one observation. V and J are TRBV20-1 and TRBJ1-3; D is ambiguous. V lost 3 bases and J lost 0, with 9 bases in between. The germline gives CDR1 DFQATT, CDR2 SNEGSKA (reference sequence). The length of the CDR3 is 14 residues. The CDR3 coding sequence is TGCAGTGCTAGTGATCGACACTCTGGAAACACCATATATTTT. It codes for CSASDRHSGNTIYF.

This clonotype was counted ten times or more. This sequence joins TRBV10-3 and TRBJ2-7, with 9 positions matching TRBD2. Germline lookup yields CDR1 ENHRY and CDR2 SYGVKD. J lost 3 bases, V lost 7 bases, and 7 bases had no gene match. This CDR3 is built from 14 residues. The CDR3 sequence: CAIKAGAGGYEQYF. In DNA form, the CDR3 reads TGTGCCATCAAAGCGGGAGCGGGGGGCTACGAGCAGTACTTC.

The chain combines TRBV11-1 with TRBJ2-6; D is undetermined. V lost 5 bases, J lost 0 bases, and 11 bases lay in between. CDR1 and CDR2 (germline): SGHAT, FQDESV (reference sequence). The CDR3 length is 16 residues. The CDR3, as DNA: TGTGCCAGCAGCCCCGGGCTGTGCTCTGGGGCCAACGTCCTGACTTTC. This encodes CASSPGLCSGANVLTF. Full variable domain (missing parts from reference TRBV11-1 and TRBJ2-6): EAEVAQSPRYKITEKSQAVAFWCDPISGHATLYWYRQILGQGPELLVQFQDESVVDDSQLPKDRFSAERLKGVDSTLKIQPAELGDSAMYLCASSPGLCSGANVLTFGAGSRLTVL.

V and J are TRBV4-1 and TRBJ2-7; D is possibly TRBD1 or TRBD2 (5 bases each). V dropped 1 base and J dropped 3 bases, with 19 bases sitting between them. Germline CDR1 and CDR2: MGHRA and YSYEKL. The CDR3 length is 17 residues. Here the CDR3 DNA reads TGCGCCAGCAGCCAAGGCATCCAGGGCTTCACTAGCTACGAGCAGTACTTC. Protein product: CASSQGIQGFTSYEQYF.

This clonotype was counted many times. The chain has TRBV7-2 and TRBJ1-1; a weak D match, TRBD1 (6 bases). There are 11 residues in the CDR3. Deletions cut 5 bases from V and 8 bases from J, with 9 bases between. In germline, CDR1 is SGHTA, CDR2 FQGNSA. The CDR3 DNA reads TGTGCCAGCAGCCAGACAGGAGAAGCTTTCTTT. It is translated as CASSQTGEAFF.

Comments on this clonotype: Given the absence of the conserved phenylalanine or tryptophan at the CDR3 end, a read error is likely. Because the CDR3's place on the DNA is in doubt, the DNA is left out and the CDR3 is given as listed by TCRdb. This chain links TRBV9 with TRBJ2-7; TRBD2, the D gene given by the table, was not confirmed from the DNA. The CDR3 sequence runs 9 residues, both termini included. CDR1 is SGDLS, CDR2 YYNGEE, per germline. The CDR3 loop is CASSGSLAG.